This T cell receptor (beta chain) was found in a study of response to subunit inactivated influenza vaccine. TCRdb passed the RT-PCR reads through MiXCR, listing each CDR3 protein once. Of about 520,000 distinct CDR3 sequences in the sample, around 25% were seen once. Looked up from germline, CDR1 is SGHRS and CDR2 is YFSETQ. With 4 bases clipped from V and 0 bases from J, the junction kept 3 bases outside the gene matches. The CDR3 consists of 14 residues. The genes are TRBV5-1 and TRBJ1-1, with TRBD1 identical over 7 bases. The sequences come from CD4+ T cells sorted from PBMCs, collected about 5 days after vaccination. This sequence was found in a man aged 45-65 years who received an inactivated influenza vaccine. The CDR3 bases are TGCGCCAGCAGCACCGGGACAGTGAACACTGAAGCTTTCTTT. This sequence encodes CASSTGTVNTEAFF.